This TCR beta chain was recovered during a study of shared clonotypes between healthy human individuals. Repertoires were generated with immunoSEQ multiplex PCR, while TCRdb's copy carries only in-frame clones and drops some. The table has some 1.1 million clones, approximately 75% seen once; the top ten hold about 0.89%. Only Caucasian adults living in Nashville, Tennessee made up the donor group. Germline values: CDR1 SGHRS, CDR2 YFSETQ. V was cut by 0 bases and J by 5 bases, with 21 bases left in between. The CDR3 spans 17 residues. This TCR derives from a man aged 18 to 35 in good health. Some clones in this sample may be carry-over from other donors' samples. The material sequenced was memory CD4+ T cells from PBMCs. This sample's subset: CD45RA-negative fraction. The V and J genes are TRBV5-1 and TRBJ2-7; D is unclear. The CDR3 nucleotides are TGCGCCAGCAGCTTGGCCCCGGCTACGGGTGGTCAGAACGAGCAGTACTTC. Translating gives CASSLAPATGGQNEQYF.